This T cell receptor (beta chain) was sequenced for a study of long-term antiretroviral therapy in people with HIV. Study-level points and caveats: Blood sampling spanned 2004 to 2017, possibly under older ART regimens. Controls had broader CDR3 length ranges than HIV repertoires did.

This CDR3 is 13 amino acids long. CDR1 is MNHNY, CDR2 SVGAGI, per germline (reference sequence). The J segment lost 7 bases and the V segment lost 2 bases, leaving 3 bases of the junction unmatched. A remark on this clone: Antigen: not known.

Assay version v3.0 of immunoSEQ was used, and it was run at survey level. Sequencing used immunoSEQ multiplex PCR; TCRdb keeps in-frame clones, though not all of them. Among tens of thousands of clones listed, about 80% were seen once. The sample in question was unsorted PBMCs, obtained 0.5 years before starting antiretroviral therapy. This chain links TRBV6-6 with TRBJ1-2; the match to TRBD1 covers 8 bases. The sequence was obtained from a man aged 40-49 years with HIV. Written as DNA, the CDR3 is TGTGCCAGCAGTTACGGACAGGGTGGTGGCTACACCTTC. The encoded protein is CASSYGQGGGYTF.